The 30 T cell receptor beta chains given below trace back to one sample, sequenced in a study of T cell responses to AZD1222 COVID-19 vaccine. Sequencing was performed with immunoSEQ multiplex PCR; in TCRdb, only in-frame clones are kept and a portion is missing. The sample comprises over 65,000 clones, roughly 90% of which are singletons, and roughly 7.2% rests with the top ten. Specimen: peripheral blood, collected 28 days after the second AZD1222 dose. The receptors here all came from an adult who received the AZD1222 COVID-19 vaccine.

The CDR3 spells CSVIRDRTSYEQYF. In DNA form, the CDR3 reads TGCAGCGTTATCCGGGACAGAACCTCCTACGAGCAGTACTTC. The chain is built from TRBV29-1 and TRBJ2-7, with TRBD1 matching over 7 bases. CDR3 length equals 14 residues. Trimming removed 5 bases from V and 0 bases from J; junction bases left unmatched: 7. In germline, CDR1 is SQVTM, CDR2 ANQGSEA.

V and J are TRBV18 and TRBJ1-1; D gene unclear. The CDR3 is 15 amino acids. V shed 4 bases and J shed 1 base, with 13 bases lying between them. CDR1 is KGHSH and CDR2 is LQKENI in the germline V gene. Here the CDR3 DNA reads TGTGCCAGCTCACGACGGGGAACGGGGAACACTGAAGCTTTCTTT. Amino acid sequence: CASSRRGTGNTEAFF.

The chain carries TRBV10-3 and TRBJ2-5; 7 bases match TRBD1. This CDR3 comprises 13 residues. In germline, CDR1 is ENHRY, CDR2 SYGVKD. Trimming took 6 bases from V and 4 from J; bases not matched to a gene: 5. CDR3 residues: CAISAGGLETQYF. The DNA of the CDR3 is TGTGCCATCAGCGCAGGGGGATTAGAGACCCAGTACTTC.

The V gene is TRBV2, the J gene TRBJ2-1; D is possibly TRBD2 (6 bases). Between the trimmed V and J ends, which lost 0 bases and 3 bases, there was a span of 12 bases. Germline assignment: CDR1 SNHLY and CDR2 FYNNEI. The CDR3 totals 16 residues. The CDR3 DNA sequence: TGTGCCAGCAGTGAAGCCCGCGGGACTTTCTACAATGAGCAGTTCTTC. Amino acids: CASSEARGTFYNEQFF. Based on the CDR3 plus reference TRBV2 and TRBJ2-1, the full variable domain is EPEVTQTPSHQVTQMGQEVILRCVPISNHLYFYWYRQILGQKVEFLVSFYNNEISEKSEIFDDQFSVERPDGSNFTLKIRSTKLEDSAMYFCASSEARGTFYNEQFFGPGTRLTVL.

The CDR3 nucleotides read TGTGCCAGCAGTCGTGGGTTAGTCACAGATACGCAGTATTTT. This codes for CASSRGLVTDTQYF. The chain couples TRBV27 to TRBJ2-3, with D unresolved. The CDR3 loop spans 14 amino acids. Trimming shortened V by 5 bases and J by 2 bases, and 11 bases separated the two germline ends. Per the germline V gene, CDR1 is MNHEY and CDR2 is SMNVEV (reference sequence).

The J gene is TRBJ2-1, the V gene TRBV10-1, with a possible D match to TRBD1 (6 bases). Germline CDR1 is WNHNN and CDR2 is SYGVQD (reference sequence). CDR3 length: 14 amino acids. V was cut by 5 bases and J by 0 bases, with 8 bases left in between. The CDR3 protein is CASSRDTSYNEQFF. DNA of the CDR3: TGCGCCAGCAGTCGGGACACCTCCTACAATGAGCAGTTCTTC.

The chain carries TRBV7-9 and TRBJ2-1; 9 bases map to TRBD1. Germline V lookup: CDR1 SEHNR, CDR2 FQNEAQ (reference sequence). The CDR3 has 15 residues. The V segment lost 4 bases and the J segment 9 bases; nucleotides outside the gene matches: 10. CDR3 nucleotide sequence: TGTGCCAGCAGCTCGCACCGACAGGGGGTAATTGAGCAGTTCTTC. It codes for CASSSHRQGVIEQFF. The full variable domain, its missing parts supplied by reference TRBV7-9 and TRBJ2-1, is DTGVSQNPRHKITKRGQNVTFRCDPISEHNRLYWYRQTLGQGPEFLTYFQNEAQLEKSRLLSDRFSAERPKGSFSTLEIQRTEQGDSAMYLCASSSHRQGVIEQFFGPGTRLTVL.

In its sample, this clone was seen once. As DNA, the CDR3 is TGTGCCAGTACCGGGACAGGGGGTCAGCCCCAGCATTTT. Protein sequence: CASTGTGGQPQHF. J is TRBJ1-5 and V is TRBV19; 11 bases map to TRBD1. The length of the CDR3 is 13 residues. Germline V gene data show CDR1 as LNHDA and CDR2 as SQIVND (reference sequence). Trimming at V came to 7 bases and at J to 6 bases, leaving 2 bases not matched to a gene.

This CDR3 is CASSLALAADSEQFF. The DNA of the CDR3 is TGTGCCAGCAGCTTAGCGCTGGCGGCAGATAGTGAGCAGTTCTTC. The chain is built from TRBV7-9 and TRBJ2-1, with no clear D. V lost 0 bases and J 9 bases, leaving 15 bases between the germline ends. The germline gives CDR1 SEHNR, CDR2 FQNEAQ (reference sequence). The CDR3 extends over 15 amino acids.

The CDR3 nucleotides read TGCGCCAGCAGCCCACAACCCTCTTACAATGAGCAGTTCTTC. It is translated as CASSPQPSYNEQFF. The rearrangement joins TRBV4-1 to TRBJ2-1, with D uncertain. V lost 4 bases and J 4 bases, leaving 11 bases between the germline ends. Germline values: CDR1 MGHRA, CDR2 YSYEKL. The CDR3 is made up of 14 amino acids.

The chain has TRBV5-4 and TRBJ2-3; D possibly matches TRBD1 or TRBD2 (5 bases each). CDR1 SGHNT and CDR2 YYREEE come from the germline V gene (reference sequence). The CDR3 sequence is 15 residues long. Trimming took 4 bases from V and 4 from J, leaving 16 bases between them. The DNA of the CDR3 is TGTGCCAGCAGCCAGTCCGGGACGATCCCAGATACGCAGTATTTT. This codes for CASSQSGTIPDTQYF.

This chain links TRBV5-1 with TRBJ1-4, with a tentative D call TRBD1 (6 bases). Looked up from germline, CDR1 is SGHRS and CDR2 is YFSETQ. Trimming removed 6 bases at V and 0 bases at J, with 12 bases between. The CDR3 totals 15 residues. CDR3 residues: CASTGTPTTNEKLFF. The CDR3 nucleotides read TGCGCCAGCACCGGGACACCGACAACTAATGAAAAACTGTTTTTT.

The chain joins TRBV28 to TRBJ1-1; a weak D match, TRBD1 (6 bases). Trimming removed 1 base at V and 3 bases at J, with 12 bases between. The V gene's germline CDR1 is MDHEN and CDR2 SYDVKM. This CDR3 has 15 residues. CDR3 residues: CASSLFWDTHTEAFF. The CDR3, as DNA: TGTGCCAGCAGTTTATTTTGGGACACCCACACTGAAGCTTTCTTT.

This clone was observed a few times. The V and J genes are TRBV4-1 and TRBJ2-2; D might be TRBD2 (7 bases). The V gene's germline CDR1 is MGHRA and CDR2 YSYEKL. The V gene lost 4 bases and the J gene lost 6 bases, with 18 bases spanning the gap. The CDR3 has 16 amino acids. The CDR3 nucleotides are TGCGCCAGCAGCCGAGTAGGGGGGGTGATCGCCGGGGAGCTGTTTTTT. The encoded protein is CASSRVGGVIAGELFF.

The chain uses TRBV4-1 and TRBJ1-3; D is undetermined. This CDR3 is built from 14 residues. The V gene's germline CDR1 is MGHRA and CDR2 YSYEKL. V was shortened by 1 base and J by 1 base, with 5 bases between the two germline ends. This CDR3 reads CASSQGSSGNTIYF. In DNA, the CDR3 is TGCGCCAGCAGCCAAGGGAGTTCTGGAAACACCATATATTTT.

The chain employs TRBV7-2 and TRBJ2-2; TRBD2 matches 8 bases. Germline V CDR1 and CDR2: SGHTA, FQGNSA. This CDR3 is 15 amino acids long. The V and J ends lost 4 bases and 5 bases, in that order; junction bases with no gene match: 6. CDR3 in amino acids: CASSSGTRGTGELFF. Written as DNA, the CDR3 is TGTGCCAGCAGCTCCGGGACTAGGGGTACCGGGGAGCTGTTTTTT.

V and J are TRBV18 and TRBJ2-1; a possible D gene is TRBD1 (5 bases). This CDR3 has 14 residues. The germline V gene encodes CDR1 KGHSH and CDR2 LQKENI. V gave up 3 bases and J gave up 7 bases, with 13 bases separating them. CDR3: CASSPYSTANEQFF. The DNA of the CDR3 is TGTGCCAGCTCACCCTACTCGACAGCGAATGAGCAGTTCTTC.

The V and J genes are TRBV10-3 and TRBJ1-5; D ambiguous. From germline, CDR1 is ENHRY and CDR2 SYGVKD. The CDR3 extends over 14 amino acids. The ends were cut back, 0 bases at V and 4 bases at J, with 7 bases in the middle. CDR3 DNA sequence: TGTGCCATCAGTGAGTCGGAGACGAATCAGCCCCAGCATTTT. Translation gives CAISESETNQPQHF.

The genes are TRBV19 and TRBJ2-7, with 11 nucleotides matching TRBD2. This CDR3 comprises 15 residues. CDR1 and CDR2 (germline): LNHDA, SQIVND (reference sequence). The V segment lost 4 bases and the J segment 2 bases; nucleotides outside the gene matches: 4. The DNA of the CDR3 is TGTGCCAGTAGTACCATAGCGGGAGGGCCCTACGAGCAGTACTTC. Its translation is CASSTIAGGPYEQYF.

The count of this clone is one. V and J are TRBV2 and TRBJ2-7; D might be TRBD2 (5 bases). Trimming took 2 bases from V and 3 from J, leaving 14 bases between them. Germline lookup yields CDR1 SNHLY and CDR2 FYNNEI. The CDR3 totals 15 residues. DNA of the CDR3: TGTGCCAGCAGTGAATATGTGACTACCAACTACGAGCAGTACTTC. It codes for CASSEYVTTNYEQYF.

This clone came up many times. The genes are TRBV5-6 and TRBJ2-1; D possibly corresponds to TRBD2 (5 bases). The germline gives CDR1 SGHDT, CDR2 YYEEEE. With 0 bases removed from V and 9 bases from J, the gap between germline ends came to 10 bases. There are 13 residues in the CDR3. CDR3 protein: CASSLGPGGEQFF. DNA for the CDR3: TGTGCCAGCAGCTTGGGCCCCGGAGGTGAGCAGTTCTTC. Using reference TRBV5-6 and TRBJ2-1 for the parts outside the CDR3, the full variable domain is DAGVTQSPTHLIKTRGQQVTLRCSPKSGHDTVSWYQQALGQGPQFIFQYYEEEERQRGNFPDRFSGHQFPNYSSELNVNALLLGDSALYLCASSLGPGGEQFFGPGTRLTVL.

The gene calls are TRBV7-6 and TRBJ1-4; no clear D gene. The CDR3 covers 16 residues. Germline lookup yields CDR1 SGHVS and CDR2 FNYEAQ. Trimming shortened V by 5 bases and J by 2 bases, and 15 bases separated the two germline ends. The CDR3 loop is CASSPSGLVTNEKLFF. The CDR3 DNA is TGTGCCAGCAGCCCCAGTGGGTTAGTCACTAATGAAAAACTGTTTTTT.

CDR3 sequence: CASSLLQETQYF. The CDR3 DNA follows: TGTGCCAGCAGCCTGCTGCAAGAGACCCAGTACTTC. The rearrangement joins TRBV7-9 to TRBJ2-5; D is uncertain. This CDR3 is built from 12 residues. Per the germline V gene, CDR1 is SEHNR and CDR2 is FQNEAQ (reference sequence). Trimming left V 5 bases short and J 2 bases short, with 6 bases between.

This chain joins TRBV13 and TRBJ2-3; TRBD2 agrees at 7 bases. V lost 2 bases to trimming and J lost 2 bases; unmatched junction nucleotides: 7. The CDR3 covers 16 residues. In germline, CDR1 is PRHDT, CDR2 FYEKMQ (reference sequence). The CDR3 DNA follows: TGTGCCAGCAGCTTACGATCTAGCGGAGTCACAGATACGCAGTATTTT. This gives the protein CASSLRSSGVTDTQYF.

J is TRBJ2-1 and V is TRBV6-2 or TRBV6-3; 16 bases line up with TRBD2. Germline CDR1 is MNHEY and CDR2 is SVGEGT. V trimming: 3 bases; J trimming: 10 bases; junction bases outside the gene matches: 15. There are 19 residues in the CDR3. The CDR3 nucleotides are TGTGCCAGCAGTTATGGGACTAGCGGGAGGGCCCGAAGCGTCGTAGAGCAGTTCTTC. This codes for CASSYGTSGRARSVVEQFF.

The gene calls are TRBV7-2 and TRBJ1-2, with D maybe TRBD1 (5 bases). In germline, CDR1 is SGHTA, CDR2 FQGNSA. There are 14 residues in the CDR3. The ends were cut back, 4 bases at V and 4 bases at J, with 13 bases in the middle. The CDR3 nucleotides are TGTGCCAGCAGCTCCGACGGGGGAGGCTATGGCTACACCTTC. This sequence encodes CASSSDGGGYGYTF.

The V gene is TRBV28, the J gene TRBJ2-5, with D possibly being TRBD1 (5 bases). Germline values: CDR1 MDHEN, CDR2 SYDVKM. Trimming pared 3 bases from V and 1 base from J, leaving 9 bases between. This CDR3 comprises 14 residues. For the CDR3, the DNA is TGTGCCAGCAGTTTGAGCAGGGTCCAAGAGACCCAGTACTTC. As protein: CASSLSRVQETQYF.

This clone has only one observation. The rearrangement uses TRBV5-4 and TRBJ2-1, with D perhaps matching TRBD1 (5 bases). Trimming stripped 5 bases from V and 6 bases from J, with 12 bases between. Germline loops: CDR1 SGHNT, CDR2 YYREEE (reference sequence). This CDR3 has 13 residues. This CDR3 reads CASRDRGSNEQFF. Here the CDR3 DNA reads TGTGCCAGCAGGGATAGGGGTAGCAATGAGCAGTTCTTC.

The chain couples TRBV12-3 or TRBV12-4 to TRBJ2-3, with no clear D. This CDR3 has 11 amino acids. V lost 3 bases and J 6 bases, leaving 4 bases between the germline ends. In DNA, the CDR3 is TGTGCCAGCAGTTTTGGGGATACGCAGTATTTT. It codes for CASSFGDTQYF.

J is TRBJ1-2 and V is TRBV30; maybe TRBD1 (5 bases). From germline, CDR1 is GTSNPN and CDR2 SVGIG (reference sequence). This CDR3 comprises 12 residues. V was cut by 0 bases and J by 10 bases, with 12 bases left in between. CDR3: CAWSVPGGNYTF. The CDR3 bases are TGTGCCTGGAGTGTACCCGGGGGGAACTACACCTTC.